Given below is one T cell receptor beta chain in context. Its antigen is unknown. The CDR3 totals 16 residues. Germline V gene lookup returns CDR1 MGHRA and CDR2 YSYEKL. Trimming stripped 1 base from V and 2 bases from J, with 14 bases between. This entry comes from a study of OX40 agonist ivuxolimab in advanced cancers. TCRdb's copy holds only in-frame clones and misses some; the assay was immunoSEQ multiplex PCR. The table shows more than 35,000 clones, with 89% occurring only once. Whole-study results and caveats: A proportion of nonresponders additionally exhibited low normalized T-cell clonal expansion.

This material consisted of CD4+ or CD8+ T cells sorted from blood, taken in a trial of the OX40 agonist ivuxolimab. The rearrangement links TRBV4-1 to TRBJ2-5; D is undetermined. The receptor's source is an adult with an advanced solid tumor such as melanoma, head and neck, liver or kidney cancer. Here the CDR3 DNA reads TGCGCCAGCAGCCAAGTTTGGATAGGAGCACAAGAGACCCAGTACTTC. It encodes CASSQVWIGAQETQYF.